The clone carrying this T cell receptor beta chain was observed a handful of times. The antigen remains unidentified. The source of the sample is a study of T cell repertoires in cytomegalovirus infection. Across the study: It was the public TCR beta signatures that indicated both CMV infection and matching HLA type. Study-level points and caveats: CMV carriers with the relevant HLA were identified by cumulative public TCR beta family frequency.

TCRdb ran MiXCR on the reads and lists one entry per CDR3 protein. Seen here are some 940,000 distinct CDR3 sequences, 30% to 40% observed once, and the top ten hold 11% to 15%. Germline values: CDR1 MNHNY, CDR2 SVGAGI (reference sequence). Trimming removed 6 bases at V and 0 bases at J, with 16 bases between. There are 16 residues in the CDR3. J is TRBJ2-3 and V is TRBV6-6; D ambiguous. Here the sequenced sample was cultured CD8+ T cells from PBMCs, taken from culture after CMV antigen stimulation. The source is a human donor in good health (CMV status not recorded). Some clones in this sample may be carry-over from other donors' samples. The CDR3 protein is CASRSIRTTSTDTQYF. In DNA form, the CDR3 reads TGTGCCAGCAGAAGTATTCGGACCACTAGCACAGATACGCAGTATTTT.